The T cell receptor (beta chain) under discussion was sequenced for a study of Ad26.COV2.S vaccination and SARS-CoV-2 variants. Trimming removed 1 base from V and 7 bases from J; junction bases left unmatched: 9. CDR3 length equals 15 residues. In germline, CDR1 is SGHTA, CDR2 FQGNSA. This table comes from immunoSEQ multiplex PCR, and its TCRdb copy is limited to in-frame clones, with some not included. The sample has 320,000 or so clones; 85% to 90% are singletons. Regarding treatment: about 20 received Ad26.COV2.S at low or high dose, single or two shots; five or six received placebo; per-sample allocation not given. Samples analyzed were those drawn on day 63 after the first vaccine or placebo injection. Donor was an adult aged 18-55 years in Boston.

This TCR was sampled from a person aged 18 to 59 who received the Ad26.COV2.S COVID-19 vaccine or a placebo. The chain uses TRBV7-2 and TRBJ1-2; TRBD1 aligns across 7 bases. The sample was peripheral blood, taken in a trial of Ad26.COV2.S vaccine versus placebo. Here the CDR3 DNA reads TGTGCCAGCAGCTTAGAAGTAAAGGGGGCTTTTGGCTACACCTTC. This gives the protein CASSLEVKGAFGYTF.